One and the same sample provided the 25 T cell receptor beta chains below, sequenced in a study of Ad26.COV2.S vaccination and SARS-CoV-2 variants. Profiling relied on immunoSEQ multiplex PCR, and the TCRdb table lists in-frame clones only, not all of them. In the table there are 87,000 or so clones, 82% of which are singletons. The specimen comprised peripheral blood, sampled after recovery from COVID-19. Receptor source: a human donor who had recovered from COVID-19.

V gene TRBV9 combines with J gene TRBJ2-1; TRBD1 aligns across 10 bases. This CDR3 contains 15 residues. J was trimmed by 10 bases and V by 0 bases; bases with no gene match: 7. The germline V gene has CDR1 SGDLS and CDR2 YYNGEE. The CDR3 loop is CASSVEQMTGGEQFF. The CDR3 DNA follows: TGTGCCAGCAGCGTAGAACAGATGACAGGGGGCGAGCAGTTCTTC.

The chain links TRBV27 to TRBJ2-2, with TRBD1 matching over 11 bases. J lost 6 bases, V lost 7 bases, and 4 bases had no gene match. Per the germline V gene, CDR1 is MNHEY and CDR2 is SMNVEV (reference sequence). CDR3 length equals 14 residues. The chain's CDR3 is CASTRDRGAGELFF. The CDR3 nucleotides read TGTGCCAGCACCAGGGACAGGGGGGCCGGGGAGCTGTTTTTT.

V usage is TRBV14 and J usage is TRBJ1-2; D gene ambiguous. Germline V gene sequence: CDR1 SGHDN, CDR2 FVKESK. The V end lost 1 base, the J end lost 4 bases, and 13 bases lay between the germline ends. The CDR3 loop spans 15 amino acids. The CDR3 coding sequence is TGTGCCAGCAGCCAAGTTACTTCGGGAGTCTATGGCTACACCTTC. It encodes CASSQVTSGVYGYTF.

V and J are TRBV9 and TRBJ1-2; perhaps TRBD1 as D (6 bases). The CDR3 covers 15 residues. The V gene's germline CDR1 is SGDLS and CDR2 YYNGEE. Trimming took off 0 bases at V and 4 bases at J, with 13 bases between the two ends. The CDR3 reads CASSVAAGGGYGYTF. The CDR3 nucleotides are TGTGCCAGCAGCGTAGCGGCGGGAGGGGGCTATGGCTACACCTTC.

V gene TRBV7-9 combines with J gene TRBJ2-7; D is undetermined. CDR3 length equals 15 residues. Germline CDR1 reads SEHNR; CDR2 reads FQNEAQ (reference sequence). V dropped 5 bases and J dropped 3 bases, with 17 bases sitting between them. The DNA for the CDR3 is TGTGCCAGCAGCGCGATCGACGGTAACCTCTACGAGCAGTACTTC. It codes for CASSAIDGNLYEQYF. Variable domain in full (rest from reference TRBV7-9 and TRBJ2-7): DTGVSQNPRHKITKRGQNVTFRCDPISEHNRLYWYRQTLGQGPEFLTYFQNEAQLEKSRLLSDRFSAERPKGSFSTLEIQRTEQGDSAMYLCASSAIDGNLYEQYFGPGTRLTVT.

This rearrangement joins TRBV5-4 to TRBJ2-5, with 7 bases that match TRBD1. This CDR3 contains 14 residues. The trim removed 3 bases at V and 1 base at J, leaving 3 bases unmatched. Per the germline V gene, CDR1 is SGHNT and CDR2 is YYREEE (reference sequence). The CDR3 region has the DNA TGTGCCAGCAGCTGGGACAGCTTCCAAGAGACCCAGTACTTC. Protein sequence: CASSWDSFQETQYF.

The chain combines TRBV28 with TRBJ1-2, with D possibly matching TRBD1 (6 bases). With 7 bases removed from V and 2 bases from J, the gap between germline ends came to 11 bases. CDR1 MDHEN and CDR2 SYDVKM come from the germline V gene. The CDR3 totals 13 residues. DNA of the CDR3: TGTGCCAGCAAAATACAGGGCAACTATGGCTACACCTTC. The encoded protein is CASKIQGNYGYTF.

The gene calls are TRBV6-5 and TRBJ2-7; no clear D. Trimming took off 0 bases at V and 6 bases at J, with 3 bases between the two ends. The CDR3 is 11 amino acids. Germline V gives CDR1 MNHEY, CDR2 SVGAGI. This CDR3 reads CASSYSGEQYF. The CDR3 DNA sequence: TGTGCCAGCAGTTACTCGGGCGAGCAGTACTTC.

This clone showed up just a few times. The rearrangement links TRBV6-4 to TRBJ2-1; TRBD1 aligns across 9 bases. Germline loops: CDR1 MRHNA, CDR2 SNTAGT. The ends lost 6 bases at V and 0 bases at J; junction bases unmatched: 3. This CDR3 is built from 15 residues. The CDR3 DNA sequence: TGTGCCAGCAGCGAGACAGGGGGCTCCTACAATGAGCAGTTCTTC. Its translation: CASSETGGSYNEQFF.

This chain connects TRBV5-1 to TRBJ2-7, with D possibly TRBD2 on 6 matching bases. Trimming removed 5 bases at V and 0 bases at J, with 9 bases between. CDR3 size: 13 residues. Germline assignment: CDR1 SGHRS and CDR2 YFSETQ. In DNA form, the CDR3 reads TGCGCCAGCAGGGTCGGGAGCTCCTACGAGCAGTACTTC. This sequence encodes CASRVGSSYEQYF.

The V call is TRBV4-1, the J call TRBJ2-4; 7 positions agree with TRBD2. The CDR3 extends over 14 amino acids. CDR1 MGHRA and CDR2 YSYEKL come from the germline V gene. With V trimmed by 4 bases and J by 7 bases, 7 bases remained unmatched. The CDR3 loop reads CASSRDGEGNIQYF. The CDR3 DNA sequence: TGCGCCAGCAGCCGGGACGGGGAGGGTAACATTCAGTACTTC.

The chain uses TRBV6-5 and TRBJ1-2, with 7 bases aligning to TRBD1. CDR1 and CDR2 from the germline V gene are MNHEY and SVGAGI. The CDR3 is 14 amino acids. The ends lost 5 bases at V and 4 bases at J; junction bases unmatched: 7. The CDR3 region is CASSPRDSGYGYTF. For the CDR3, the DNA is TGTGCCAGCAGTCCCCGGGACAGTGGCTATGGCTACACCTTC.

The chain carries TRBV5-4 and TRBJ2-5; TRBD2 is a possible D gene (7 bases). V was cut by 0 bases and J by 6 bases, with 18 bases left in between. The CDR3 runs to 16 residues. The germline gives CDR1 SGHNT, CDR2 YYREEE (reference sequence). The CDR3 here is CASSLAFGGGVKTQYF. Written as DNA, the CDR3 is TGTGCCAGCAGCTTGGCTTTTGGGGGGGGCGTAAAGACCCAGTACTTC.

This chain links TRBV28 with TRBJ2-7; D is possibly TRBD1 or TRBD2 (6 bases each). V lost 8 bases and J lost 6, with 20 bases in between. This CDR3 has 14 residues. From germline, CDR1 is MDHEN and CDR2 SYDVKM. The CDR3 bases are TGTGCCAGCGGGGGGCCAGGAGGGGCTGGCGAGCAGTACTTC. Protein: CASGGPGGAGEQYF.

There are a few counts of this clone. This chain links TRBV19 with TRBJ2-2; 10 nucleotides align to TRBD2. J lost 9 bases, V lost 1 base, and 8 bases had no gene match. Germline-derived CDR1 and CDR2 are LNHDA and SQIVND (reference sequence). The CDR3 runs 16 residues. Here the CDR3 reads CASSIGGAGGRRELFF. The CDR3 DNA is TGTGCCAGTAGTATAGGGGGAGCGGGAGGGCGTCGGGAGCTGTTTTTT. Together with reference TRBV19 and TRBJ2-2, the CDR3 gives the full variable domain: DGGITQSPKYLFRKEGQNVTLSCEQNLNHDAMYWYRQDPGQGLRLIYYSQIVNDFQKGDIAEGYSVSREKKESFPLTVTSAQKNPTAFYLCASSIGGAGGRRELFFGEGSRLTVL.

V gene TRBV13 combines with J gene TRBJ2-7; TRBD2 matches at 8 bases. Germline CDR1 is PRHDT and CDR2 is FYEKMQ (reference sequence). CDR3 size: 16 residues. V dropped 0 bases and J dropped 4; count of bases not matched to a gene: 8. Here the CDR3 reads CASSLGPAGVSYEQYF. In DNA, the CDR3 is TGTGCCAGCAGCTTAGGACCAGCGGGAGTTTCGTACGAGCAGTACTTC.

V and J are TRBV27 and TRBJ2-7; 7 bases match TRBD2. After removal of 5 bases from V and 5 bases from J, the junction contained 9 bases not matched to a gene. The CDR3 has 14 amino acids. Germline lookup yields CDR1 MNHEY and CDR2 SMNVEV (reference sequence). CDR3 nucleotides: TGTGCCAGCAGTGGCCCCGGACTAGTCGACGAGCAGTACTTC. It yields the protein CASSGPGLVDEQYF.

V and J are TRBV12-3 or TRBV12-4 and TRBJ2-7, with TRBD2 matching 9 bases. V shed 8 bases and J 7 bases; nucleotides not matched to a gene: 9. CDR3 length: 13 amino acids. CDR3 sequence (DNA): TGTGCCAGCGGTCTGGCGGGAGGGAGGGAGCAGTACTTC. The encoded protein is CASGLAGGREQYF.

The J gene is TRBJ2-2, the V gene TRBV10-2, with a weak D call TRBD2 (6 bases). The CDR3 consists of 17 residues. V was cut by 0 bases and J by 1 base, with 12 bases left in between. The germline V gene encodes CDR1 WSHSY and CDR2 SAAADI. CDR3 nucleotide sequence: TGCGCCAGCAGTGAGTCGTGGGGGACTCTGAACACCGGGGAGCTGTTTTTT. Its translation: CASSESWGTLNTGELFF.

V and J are TRBV28 and TRBJ2-7, with D perhaps being TRBD1 or TRBD2 (5 bases each). Trimming took off 6 bases at V and 0 bases at J, with 15 bases between the two ends. CDR1 and CDR2 from the germline V gene are MDHEN and SYDVKM. The CDR3 totals 15 residues. CDR3: CASRFRTGTSYEQYF. The CDR3 nucleotides read TGTGCCAGCAGGTTTAGGACTGGGACCTCCTACGAGCAGTACTTC.

This clone is a singleton in its sample. The rearrangement joins TRBV2 to TRBJ2-5; D may match TRBD1 or TRBD2 (5 bases each). CDR1 and CDR2 (germline): SNHLY, FYNNEI. This CDR3 has 13 residues. Between the trimmed V and J ends, which lost 1 base and 7 bases, there was a span of 10 bases. The CDR3 sequence: CASSEGQSGTQYF. The CDR3 DNA reads as TGTGCCAGCAGTGAAGGACAGAGCGGGACCCAGTACTTC.

V usage is TRBV14 and J usage is TRBJ1-2; no clear D. Germline values: CDR1 SGHDN, CDR2 FVKESK. Trimming removed 1 base from V and 4 bases from J, with 10 bases in between. The CDR3 consists of 14 residues. CDR3 residues: CASSQALPGYGYTF. CDR3 coding DNA: TGTGCCAGCAGCCAAGCCCTCCCGGGCTATGGCTACACCTTC.

The rearrangement links TRBV5-6 to TRBJ2-5; D perhaps matches TRBD1 (5 bases). CDR1 and CDR2 from the germline V gene are SGHDT and YYEEEE. Trimming left V 1 base short and J 5 bases short, with 15 bases between. The CDR3 runs to 15 residues. The CDR3 is CASSLPLQGLETQYF. The CDR3 region has the DNA TGTGCCAGCAGCTTGCCCCTGCAGGGTTTGGAGACCCAGTACTTC.

This rearrangement joins TRBV28 to TRBJ2-1, with TRBD1 matching over 8 bases. Germline values: CDR1 MDHEN, CDR2 SYDVKM. CDR3 size: 18 residues. V was clipped by 2 bases and J by 7 bases; unmatched bases: 16. CDR3 bases: TGTGCCAGCAGTTTACCATCGGCAGGGGGCCTTTCTTGGAATGAGCAGTTCTTC. It specifies CASSLPSAGGLSWNEQFF.

This chain joins TRBV18 and TRBJ2-2, with TRBD2 as a possible D gene (5 bases). V dropped 2 bases and J dropped 6 bases, with 13 bases sitting between them. The CDR3 runs 15 residues. Germline-derived CDR1 and CDR2 are KGHSH and LQKENI. CDR3 loop: CASSPKQAGPGELFF. The CDR3 DNA reads as TGTGCCAGCTCACCAAAGCAGGCGGGCCCCGGGGAGCTGTTTTTT. The whole variable domain, filled in from reference TRBV18 and TRBJ2-2, reads NAGVMQNPRHLVRRRGQEARLRCSPMKGHSHVYWYRQLPEEGLKFMVYLQKENIIDESGMPKERFSAEFPKEGPSILRIQQVVRGDSAAYFCASSPKQAGPGELFFGEGSRLTVL.